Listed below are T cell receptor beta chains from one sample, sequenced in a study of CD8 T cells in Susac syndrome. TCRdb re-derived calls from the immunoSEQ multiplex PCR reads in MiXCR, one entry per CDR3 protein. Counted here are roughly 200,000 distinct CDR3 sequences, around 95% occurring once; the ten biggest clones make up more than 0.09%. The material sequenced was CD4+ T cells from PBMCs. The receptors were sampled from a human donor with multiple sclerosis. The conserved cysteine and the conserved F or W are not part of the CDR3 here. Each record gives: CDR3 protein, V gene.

SAPRGPNYNEQF TRBV29-1
ASSQGWAGENTEAF TRBV3-1
ASAQSVADTQY TRBV2
ASSQSAAGPSTDTQY TRBV7-9
ASSLTSGLNSPLH TRBV5-1
ASSRSRGTGASWGANVLT TRBV4-3
SADRLVSYEQY TRBV20-1
SVGGTQGGEQY TRBV29-1
ASRGIGVYGYT TRBV19
AWQSGTGFQPQH TRBV30
ATRDRVQPQH TRBV6-2/TRBV6-3
ASSVDRTSNQPQH TRBV9
SVGMGGLYEQY TRBV29-1
AWRRDTQY TRBV30
SVTGGHEAF TRBV29-1
ASSLSPRQPQH TRBV13
ASSHGQGQGARTGELF TRBV4-3
ASGTRAAGNGYT TRBV7-9
ASSKQTGGPVVTDTQY TRBV5-1
ASSQGGGSNQPQH TRBV3-1
SARQIQETQY TRBV20-1
SAKQDVTYEQY TRBV20-1
ASSQDLPSGDYEQY TRBV4-3
ASSPGGAGGLSQETQY TRBV7-8
ASSPGGTGGRDEQF TRBV11-2
SATRDNRGEQY TRBV29-1
ASSYAQGIYGYT TRBV5-1
ASSATGRATEAF TRBV7-2
SASRGMYGYT TRBV20-1
SVGSNYGYT TRBV29-1
RSAVGDRGNQPQH TRBV29-1
ASRAGQRNTEAF TRBV5-1
ASSSAGTGAETQY TRBV7-9
AWSDWTSSTDTQY TRBV30
SARRRGGTYNEQF TRBV20-1
ASSGGTINTGELF TRBV19
ASSLLMNTEAF TRBV12-3/TRBV12-4
ASSLDRVVGYT TRBV5-1
ASSDRTEAF TRBV25-1
AWALLGGGETQY TRBV30
ASSKGAGSQH TRBV21-1
ATRGIAKNIQY TRBV6-1
ASSQGRGRAKNIQY TRBV3-1
SVGEGAWNYGYT TRBV29-1
SVELLGQGAYEQY TRBV29-1
ASSLGVGYVSTEAF TRBV11-2
ASSLDGLISGANVLT TRBV5-1